The rows below give T cell receptor beta chains drawn from one sample of a study of blood T cell repertoires in COVID-19. Measured with immunoSEQ multiplex PCR; TCRdb has only the in-frame clones, and not every one. The sample contains around 60,000 clones, around four fifths of which appear only once. The sequenced sample consisted of peripheral blood. These receptors came from an older man with acute or convalescent COVID-19. Each CDR3 is given with its conserved first and last residue. Fields, in order: J gene, clone size, V gene, CDR3 length, D gene, CDR3 DNA, CDR3 protein. A D gene is named only where the DNA matches it firmly. Not all rows give a size; the values are once, few, many and, for expanded clones, a class.

TRBJ1-2 NA TRBV19 12 NA TGTGCCAGACAAAAAAACAGGGATGGCTACACCTTC CARQKNRDGYTF
TRBJ1-5 NA TRBV6-6 18 TRBD1 TGTGCCAGCAGCCGATCGGGACAGGCCGGTGGGGGCAATCAGCCCCAGCATTTT CASSRSGQAGGGNQPQHF
TRBJ2-5 NA TRBV15 15 NA TGTGCCACCAGCAGAGGTGGCAGGGGACAAGAGACCCAGTACTTC CATSRGGRGQETQYF
TRBJ1-1 NA TRBV25-1 14 TRBD1 TGTGCCAGCAGTGGGGGCTTACAGGGGACTGAAGCTTTCTTT CASSGGLQGTEAFF
TRBJ2-3 NA TRBV6-1 15 TRBD2 TGTGCCAGCAGTGCCGCCGGGACTAGGGCAGATACGCAGTATTTT CASSAAGTRADTQYF
TRBJ2-5 NA TRBV5-1 14 TRBD2 TGCGCCAGCTCCCGGCAGGGACTACGAGAGACCCAGTACTTC CASSRQGLRETQYF
TRBJ1-1 NA TRBV19 13 NA TGTGCCAGTAGTAATAGTCCAAACACTGAAGCTTTCTTT CASSNSPNTEAFF
TRBJ1-5 NA TRBV2 16 TRBD1 TGTGCCACTCGAATACAGGGGGCAGGTATCAATCAGCCCCAGCATTTT CATRIQGAGINQPQHF
TRBJ1-2 NA TRBV28 14 NA TGTGCCAGCAGTTTCGGGGCGGGAAATTATGGCTACACCTTC CASSFGAGNYGYTF
TRBJ1-1 NA TRBV4-1 15 NA TGCGCCAGCACCGGAACAGGGTCTTGGAACACTGAAGCTTTCTTT CASTGTGSWNTEAFF
TRBJ2-7 many TRBV12-3/TRBV12-4 9 NA TGTGCCACAACCTACGAGCAGTACTTC CATTYEQYF
TRBJ2-2 NA TRBV18 15 NA TGTGCCAGCTCAGAAGACAGCGCGAACACCGGGGAGCTGTTTTTT CASSEDSANTGELFF
TRBJ2-3 NA TRBV10-2 14 TRBD2 TGCGCCACCTTGAGCGGGGGGGGTACAGATACGCAGTATTTT CATLSGGGTDTQYF